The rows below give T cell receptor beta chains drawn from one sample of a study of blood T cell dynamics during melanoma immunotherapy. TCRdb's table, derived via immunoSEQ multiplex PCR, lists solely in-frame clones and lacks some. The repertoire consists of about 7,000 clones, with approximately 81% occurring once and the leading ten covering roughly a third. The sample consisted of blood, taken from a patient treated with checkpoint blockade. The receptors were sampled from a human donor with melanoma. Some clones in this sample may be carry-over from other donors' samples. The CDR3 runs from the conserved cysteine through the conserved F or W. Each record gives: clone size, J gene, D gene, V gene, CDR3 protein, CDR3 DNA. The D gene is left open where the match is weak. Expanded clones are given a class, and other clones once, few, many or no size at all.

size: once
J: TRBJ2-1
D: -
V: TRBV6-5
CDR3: CASSYSRLNYNEQFF
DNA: TGTGCCAGCAGTTACTCGAGGCTCAACTACAATGAGCAGTTCTTC

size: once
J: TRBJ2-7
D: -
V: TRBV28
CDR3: CASTLPGRGEQYF
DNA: TGTGCCAGCACCCTCCCCGGGAGAGGCGAGCAGTACTTC

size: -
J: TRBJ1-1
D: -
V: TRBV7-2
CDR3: CASSPGAANTEAFF
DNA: TGTGCCAGCAGCCCTGGGGCAGCCAACACTGAAGCTTTCTTT

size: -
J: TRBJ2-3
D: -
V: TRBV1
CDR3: CTSSPQTQYF
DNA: TGCACCAGCAGCCCCCAAACGCAGTATTTT

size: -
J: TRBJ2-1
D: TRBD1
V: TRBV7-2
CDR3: CASSLGPGQGENEQFF
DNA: TGTGCCAGCAGCTTGGGGCCCGGACAGGGGGAGAATGAGCAGTTCTTC

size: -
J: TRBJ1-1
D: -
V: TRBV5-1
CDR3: CASSALTANTEAFF
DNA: TGCGCCAGCAGCGCGCTTACAGCGAACACTGAAGCTTTCTTT

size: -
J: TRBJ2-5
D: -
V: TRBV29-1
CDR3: CSVDEGAEGKETQYF
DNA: TGCAGCGTTGATGAAGGGGCCGAGGGCAAGGAGACCCAGTACTTC

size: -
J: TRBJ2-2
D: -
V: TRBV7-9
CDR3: CASRLTGLTLNTGELFF
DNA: TGTGCCAGCAGGCTTACAGGGTTAACTCTTAACACCGGGGAGCTGTTTTTT

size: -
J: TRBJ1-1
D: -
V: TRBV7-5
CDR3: CARSLPGALSPEAFF
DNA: TGTGCCAGAAGCTTACCGGGGGCGCTTTCACCTGAAGCTTTCTTT

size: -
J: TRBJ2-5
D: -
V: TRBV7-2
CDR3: CASSLGRETQYF
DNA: TGTGCCAGCAGCCTGGGGCGGGAGACCCAGTACTTC

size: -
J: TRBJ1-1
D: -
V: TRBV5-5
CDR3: CASSQSQGKAFF
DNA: TGTGCCAGCAGCCAGAGTCAGGGGAAAGCTTTCTTT